This T cell receptor beta chain appears in the sequencing data of a study of blood T cell repertoires in COVID-19. Turning to the study itself: Samples taken during acute and convalescent COVID-19 were collected in the United States, Italy and Spain. T cells, B-cell-depleted T cells, or PBMCs provided the cDNA or gDNA that served as material.

In the source study's methods: Amplification of reference gene primers provided the estimated nucleated cell counts. Generated by immunoSEQ multiplex PCR, the TCRdb table keeps only in-frame clones and is missing some. V and J calls and clone size follow that table, whereas D and trimming were derived from the DNA. The sample lists 230,000 or so clones, roughly four fifths seen once, with roughly 8% in the top ten. Germline V gene sequence: CDR1 SGHRS, CDR2 YFSETQ. Between the trimmed V and J ends, which lost 0 bases and 4 bases, there was a span of 11 bases. This CDR3 has 14 amino acids. Seattle's cohort entered during active infection and was followed longitudinally.

The rearrangement links TRBV5-1 to TRBJ2-7; D uncertain. The sequenced material came from peripheral blood. This receptor was obtained from an elderly woman with COVID-19, enrolled during active disease. The CDR3: CASSLATSAYEQYF. In nucleotides, the CDR3 is TGCGCCAGCAGCTTGGCGACGTCAGCGTACGAGCAGTACTTC.